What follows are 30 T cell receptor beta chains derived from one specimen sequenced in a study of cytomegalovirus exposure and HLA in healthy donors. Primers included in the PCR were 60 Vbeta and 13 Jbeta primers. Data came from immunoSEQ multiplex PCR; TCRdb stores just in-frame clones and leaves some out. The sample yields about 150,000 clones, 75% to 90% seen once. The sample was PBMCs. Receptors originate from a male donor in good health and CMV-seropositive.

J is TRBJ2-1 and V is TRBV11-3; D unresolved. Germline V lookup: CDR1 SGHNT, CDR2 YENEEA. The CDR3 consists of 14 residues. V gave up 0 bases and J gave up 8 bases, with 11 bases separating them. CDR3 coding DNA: TGTGCCAGCAGCTTAGATCGAATACGGGATGAGCAGTTCTTC. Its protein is CASSLDRIRDEQFF.

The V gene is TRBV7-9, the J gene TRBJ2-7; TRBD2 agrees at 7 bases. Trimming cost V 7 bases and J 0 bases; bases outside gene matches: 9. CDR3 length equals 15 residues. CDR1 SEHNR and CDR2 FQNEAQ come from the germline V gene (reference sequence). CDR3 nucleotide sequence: TGTGCCAGCATCCTCCAAGCGGGGCCCTCCTACGAGCAGTACTTC. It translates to CASILQAGPSYEQYF. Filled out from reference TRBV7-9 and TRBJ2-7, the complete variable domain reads DTGVSQNPRHKITKRGQNVTFRCDPISEHNRLYWYRQTLGQGPEFLTYFQNEAQLEKSRLLSDRFSAERPKGSFSTLEIQRTEQGDSAMYLCASILQAGPSYEQYFGPGTRLTVT.

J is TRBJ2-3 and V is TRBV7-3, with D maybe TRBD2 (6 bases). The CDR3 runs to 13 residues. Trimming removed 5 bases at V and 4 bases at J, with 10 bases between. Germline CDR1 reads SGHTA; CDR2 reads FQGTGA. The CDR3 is CASSPGGADTQYF. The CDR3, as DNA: TGTGCCAGCAGCCCAGGCGGGGCAGATACGCAGTATTTT. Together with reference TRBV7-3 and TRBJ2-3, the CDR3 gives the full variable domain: GAGVSQTPSNKVTEKGKYVELRCDPISGHTALYWYRQSLGQGPEFLIYFQGTGAADDSGLPNDRFFAVRPEGSVSTLKIQRTERGDSAVYLCASSPGGADTQYFGPGTRLTVL.

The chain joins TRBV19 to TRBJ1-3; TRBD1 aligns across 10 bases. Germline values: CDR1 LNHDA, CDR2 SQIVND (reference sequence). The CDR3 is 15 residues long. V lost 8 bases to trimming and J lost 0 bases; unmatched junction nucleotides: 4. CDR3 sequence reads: CASPGQGISGNTIYF. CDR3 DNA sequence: TGTGCCAGTCCGGGACAGGGGATCTCTGGAAACACCATATATTTT.

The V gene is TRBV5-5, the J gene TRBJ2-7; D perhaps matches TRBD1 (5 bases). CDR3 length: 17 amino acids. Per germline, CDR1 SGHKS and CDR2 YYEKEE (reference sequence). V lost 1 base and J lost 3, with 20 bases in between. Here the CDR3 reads CASSLWGQGSISYEQYF. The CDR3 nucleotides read TGTGCCAGCAGCTTGTGGGGCCAGGGATCTATTAGCTACGAGCAGTACTTC.

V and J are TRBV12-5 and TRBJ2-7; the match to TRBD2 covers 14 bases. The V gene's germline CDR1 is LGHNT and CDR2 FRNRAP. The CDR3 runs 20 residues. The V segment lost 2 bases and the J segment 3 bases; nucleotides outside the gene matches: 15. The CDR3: CASGLPTPGTSGSLVYEQYF. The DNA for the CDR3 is TGTGCTAGTGGTTTGCCGACTCCCGGGACTAGCGGGAGTTTGGTCTACGAGCAGTACTTC.

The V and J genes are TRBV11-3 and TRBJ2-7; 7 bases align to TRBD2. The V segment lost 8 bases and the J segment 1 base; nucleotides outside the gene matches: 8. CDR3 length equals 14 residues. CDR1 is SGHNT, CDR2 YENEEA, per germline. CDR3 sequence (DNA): TGTGCCAGCCAAACGAGCGGGACGTCCTACGAGCAGTACTTC. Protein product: CASQTSGTSYEQYF.

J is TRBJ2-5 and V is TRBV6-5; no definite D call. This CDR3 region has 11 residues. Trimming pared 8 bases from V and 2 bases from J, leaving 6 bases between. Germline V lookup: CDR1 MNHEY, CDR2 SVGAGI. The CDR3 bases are TGTGCCAGCGTCAATCAAGAGACCCAGTACTTC. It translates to CASVNQETQYF.

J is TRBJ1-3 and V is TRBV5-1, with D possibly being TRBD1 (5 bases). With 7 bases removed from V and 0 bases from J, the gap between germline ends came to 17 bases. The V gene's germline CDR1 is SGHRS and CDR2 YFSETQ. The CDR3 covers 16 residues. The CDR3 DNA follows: TGCGCCAGCGGACCGTCGGACAAGAGCTCTGGAAACACCATATATTTT. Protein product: CASGPSDKSSGNTIYF.

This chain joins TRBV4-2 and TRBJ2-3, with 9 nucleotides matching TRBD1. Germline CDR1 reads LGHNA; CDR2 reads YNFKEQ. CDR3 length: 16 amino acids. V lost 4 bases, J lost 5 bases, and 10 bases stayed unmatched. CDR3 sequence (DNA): TGTGCCAGCAGCCCAGCCCAGACAGGGGGAGTAGATACGCAGTATTTT. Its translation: CASSPAQTGGVDTQYF.

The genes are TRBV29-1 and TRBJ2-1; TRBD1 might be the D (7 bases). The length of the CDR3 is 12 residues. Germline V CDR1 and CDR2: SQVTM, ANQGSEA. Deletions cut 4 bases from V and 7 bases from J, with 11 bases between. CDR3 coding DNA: TGCAGCGTTGGCAGGGGGAGGAATGAGCAGTTCTTC. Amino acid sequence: CSVGRGRNEQFF.

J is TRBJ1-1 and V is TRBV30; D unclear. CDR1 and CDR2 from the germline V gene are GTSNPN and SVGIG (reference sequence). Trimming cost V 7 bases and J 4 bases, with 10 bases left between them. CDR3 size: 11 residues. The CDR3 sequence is CAFRGTTEAFF. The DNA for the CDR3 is TGTGCCTTTCGGGGTACCACTGAAGCTTTCTTT.

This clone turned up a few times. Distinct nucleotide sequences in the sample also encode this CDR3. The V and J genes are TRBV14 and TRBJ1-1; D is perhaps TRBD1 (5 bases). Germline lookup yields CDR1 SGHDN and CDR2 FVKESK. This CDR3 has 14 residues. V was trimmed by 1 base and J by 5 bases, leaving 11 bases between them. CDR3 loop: CASSQVLGGTEAFF. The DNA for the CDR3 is TGTGCCAGCAGCCAAGTGCTCGGGGGGACTGAAGCTTTCTTT. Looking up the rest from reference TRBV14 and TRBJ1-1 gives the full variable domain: EAGVTQFPSHSVIEKGQTVTLRCDPISGHDNLYWYRRVMGKEIKFLLHFVKESKQDESGMPNNRFLAERTGGTYSTLKVQPAELEDSGVYFCASSQVLGGTEAFFGQGTRLTVV.

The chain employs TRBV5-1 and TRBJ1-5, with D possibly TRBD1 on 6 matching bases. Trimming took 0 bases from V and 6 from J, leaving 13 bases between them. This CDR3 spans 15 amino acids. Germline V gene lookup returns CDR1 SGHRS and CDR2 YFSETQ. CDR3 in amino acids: CASSLEGGEGQPQHF. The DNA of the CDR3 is TGCGCCAGCAGCTTGGAGGGGGGGGAGGGTCAGCCCCAGCATTTT.

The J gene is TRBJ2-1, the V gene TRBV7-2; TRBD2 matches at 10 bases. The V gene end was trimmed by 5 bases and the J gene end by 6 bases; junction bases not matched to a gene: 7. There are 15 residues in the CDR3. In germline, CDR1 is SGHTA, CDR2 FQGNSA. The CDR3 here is CASSPSSSGGNEQFF. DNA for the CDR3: TGTGCCAGCAGCCCTAGCTCTAGCGGGGGCAATGAGCAGTTCTTC.

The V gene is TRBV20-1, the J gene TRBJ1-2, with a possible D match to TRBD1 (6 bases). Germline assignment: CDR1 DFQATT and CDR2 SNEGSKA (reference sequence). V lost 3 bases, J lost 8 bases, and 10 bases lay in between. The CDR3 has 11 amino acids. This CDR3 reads CSASTGSGYTF. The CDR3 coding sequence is TGCAGTGCTAGTACAGGGAGCGGCTACACCTTC.

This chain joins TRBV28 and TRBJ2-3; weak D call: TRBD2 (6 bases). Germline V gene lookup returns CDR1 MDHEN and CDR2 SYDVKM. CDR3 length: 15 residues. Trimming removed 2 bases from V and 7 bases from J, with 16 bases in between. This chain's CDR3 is CASSLSFGGDNTQYF. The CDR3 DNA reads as TGTGCCAGCAGTTTAAGTTTCGGGGGAGATAATACGCAGTATTTT.

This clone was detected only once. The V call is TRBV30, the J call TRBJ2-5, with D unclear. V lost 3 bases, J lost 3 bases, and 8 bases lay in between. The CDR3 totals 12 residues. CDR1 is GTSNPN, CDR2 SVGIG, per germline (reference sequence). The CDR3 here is CAWRQREETQYF. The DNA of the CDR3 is TGTGCCTGGAGACAACGGGAAGAGACCCAGTACTTC.

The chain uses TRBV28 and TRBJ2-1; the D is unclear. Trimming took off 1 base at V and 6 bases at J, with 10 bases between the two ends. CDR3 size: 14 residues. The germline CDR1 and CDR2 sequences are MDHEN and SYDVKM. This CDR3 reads CASSLSTIGNEQFF. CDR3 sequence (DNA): TGTGCCAGCAGTTTATCAACTATTGGCAATGAGCAGTTCTTC.

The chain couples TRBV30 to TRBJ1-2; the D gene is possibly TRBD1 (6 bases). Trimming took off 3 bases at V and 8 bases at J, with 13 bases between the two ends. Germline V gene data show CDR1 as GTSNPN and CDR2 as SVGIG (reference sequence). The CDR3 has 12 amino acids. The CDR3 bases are TGTGCCTGGAGGGGGGCCGTGAGGGGCTACACCTTC. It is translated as CAWRGAVRGYTF.

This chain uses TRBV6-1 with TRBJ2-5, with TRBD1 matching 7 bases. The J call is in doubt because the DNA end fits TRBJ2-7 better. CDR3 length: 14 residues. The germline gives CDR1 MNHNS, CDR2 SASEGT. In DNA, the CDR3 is TGTGCCAGCAGTGTAACGGACAGGTCCTACGAGCAGTACTTC. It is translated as CASSVTDRSYEQYF.

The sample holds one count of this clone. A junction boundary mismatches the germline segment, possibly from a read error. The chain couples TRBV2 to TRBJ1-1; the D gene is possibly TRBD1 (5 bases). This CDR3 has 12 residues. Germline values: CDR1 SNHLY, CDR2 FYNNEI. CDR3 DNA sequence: TGTGCCAGCAGTATGGACACGACTGAGGCTTTCTTT. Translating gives CASSMDTTEAFF.

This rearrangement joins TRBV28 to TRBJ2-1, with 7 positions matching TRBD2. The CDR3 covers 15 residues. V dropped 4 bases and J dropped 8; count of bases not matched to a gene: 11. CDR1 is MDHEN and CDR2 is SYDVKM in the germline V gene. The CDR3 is CASSSDAEGRDEQFF. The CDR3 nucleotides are TGTGCCAGCAGTTCTGATGCGGAAGGGAGGGATGAGCAGTTCTTC.

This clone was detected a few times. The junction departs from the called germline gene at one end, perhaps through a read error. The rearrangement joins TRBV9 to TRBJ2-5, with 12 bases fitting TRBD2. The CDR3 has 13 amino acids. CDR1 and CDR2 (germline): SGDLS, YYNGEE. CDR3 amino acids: CASSFLAGGPSDF. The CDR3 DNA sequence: TGTGCCAGCAGCTTCCTAGCGGGAGGGCCTTCCGACTTC.

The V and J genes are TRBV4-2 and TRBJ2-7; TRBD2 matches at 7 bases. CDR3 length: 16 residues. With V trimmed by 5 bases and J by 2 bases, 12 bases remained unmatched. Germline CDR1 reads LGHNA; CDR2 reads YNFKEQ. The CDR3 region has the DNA TGTGCCAGCAGCTGGGGGGGTAATGCGGGACCCTACGAGCAGTACTTC. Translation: CASSWGGNAGPYEQYF.

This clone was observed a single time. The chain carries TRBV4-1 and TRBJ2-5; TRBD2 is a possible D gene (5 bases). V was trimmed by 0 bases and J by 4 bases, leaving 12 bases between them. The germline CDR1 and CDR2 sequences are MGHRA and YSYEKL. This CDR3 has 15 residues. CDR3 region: CASSQDLSEGETQYF. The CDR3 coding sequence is TGCGCCAGCAGCCAAGATCTGAGCGAGGGAGAGACCCAGTACTTC.

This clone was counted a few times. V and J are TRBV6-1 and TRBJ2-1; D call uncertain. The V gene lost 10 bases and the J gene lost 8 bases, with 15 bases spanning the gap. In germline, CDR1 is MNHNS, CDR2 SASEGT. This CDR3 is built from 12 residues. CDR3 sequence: CATRLLPDEQFF. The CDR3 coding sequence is TGTGCCACCAGACTTCTTCCGGATGAGCAGTTCTTC.

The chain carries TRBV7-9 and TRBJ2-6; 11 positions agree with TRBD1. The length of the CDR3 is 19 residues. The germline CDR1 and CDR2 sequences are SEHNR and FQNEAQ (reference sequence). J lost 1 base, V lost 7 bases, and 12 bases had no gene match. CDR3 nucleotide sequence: TGTGCCAGCATCCCGCGGGACAGGGGGAAAAAGTCTGGGGCCAACGTCCTGACTTTC. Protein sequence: CASIPRDRGKKSGANVLTF. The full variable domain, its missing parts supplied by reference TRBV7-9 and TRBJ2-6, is DTGVSQNPRHKITKRGQNVTFRCDPISEHNRLYWYRQTLGQGPEFLTYFQNEAQLEKSRLLSDRFSAERPKGSFSTLEIQRTEQGDSAMYLCASIPRDRGKKSGANVLTFGAGSRLTVL.

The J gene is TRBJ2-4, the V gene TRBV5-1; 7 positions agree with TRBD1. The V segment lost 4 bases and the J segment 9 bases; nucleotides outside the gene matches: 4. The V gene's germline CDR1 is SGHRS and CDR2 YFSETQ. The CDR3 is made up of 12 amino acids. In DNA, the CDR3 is TGCGCCAGCAGCGACGGGACAGCCATTCAGTACTTC. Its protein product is CASSDGTAIQYF.

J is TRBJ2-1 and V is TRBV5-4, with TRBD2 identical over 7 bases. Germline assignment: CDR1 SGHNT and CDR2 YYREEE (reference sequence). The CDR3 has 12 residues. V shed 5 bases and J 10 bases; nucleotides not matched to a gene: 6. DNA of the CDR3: TGTGCCAGCAGTCCAGGAGCGGGAGAGCAGTTCTTC. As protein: CASSPGAGEQFF.